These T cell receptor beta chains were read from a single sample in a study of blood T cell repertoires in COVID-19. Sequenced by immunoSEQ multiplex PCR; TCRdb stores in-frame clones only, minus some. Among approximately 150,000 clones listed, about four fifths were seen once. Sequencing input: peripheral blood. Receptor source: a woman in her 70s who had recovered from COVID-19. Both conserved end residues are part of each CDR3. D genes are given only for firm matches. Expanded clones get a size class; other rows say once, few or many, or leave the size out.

cdr3_aa: CASSHTGTEVGGYGYTF
cdr3_nt: TGTGCCAGCAGCCATACCGGGACAGAGGTAGGCGGGTATGGCTACACCTTC
j_call: TRBJ1-2
clone_size: -
v_call: TRBV3-1/TRBV3-2
d_call: TRBD1

cdr3_aa: CASSATSGGYNEQFF
cdr3_nt: TGTGCCAGCAGCGCCACTAGCGGCGGCTACAATGAGCAGTTCTTC
j_call: TRBJ2-1
clone_size: -
v_call: TRBV2
d_call: TRBD2

cdr3_aa: CASSPPGVNTEAFF
cdr3_nt: TGTGCCAGCTCACCACCCGGAGTGAACACTGAAGCTTTCTTT
j_call: TRBJ1-1
clone_size: -
v_call: TRBV18
d_call: -

cdr3_aa: CAWSGRDRGTEAFF
cdr3_nt: TGTGCCTGGAGTGGGCGGGACAGGGGTACTGAAGCTTTCTTT
j_call: TRBJ1-1
clone_size: -
v_call: TRBV30
d_call: TRBD1

cdr3_aa: CASSYPGTEDTGELFF
cdr3_nt: TGTGCCAGCAGCTACCCCGGGACTGAGGACACCGGGGAGCTGTTTTTT
j_call: TRBJ2-2
clone_size: few
v_call: TRBV7-9
d_call: -

cdr3_aa: CASNPPGLGGYTF
cdr3_nt: TGTGCCAGCAACCCGCCAGGGCTCGGCGGCTACACCTTC
j_call: TRBJ1-2
clone_size: -
v_call: TRBV7-9
d_call: -

cdr3_aa: CASSEGQSNTEAFF
cdr3_nt: TGTGCCAGCAGCGAGGGACAGTCGAACACTGAAGCTTTCTTT
j_call: TRBJ1-1
clone_size: -
v_call: TRBV7-3
d_call: TRBD1

cdr3_aa: CASSPRQGGLSYEQYF
cdr3_nt: TGTGCCAGCTCACCGAGACAGGGAGGCCTGTCCTACGAGCAGTACTTC
j_call: TRBJ2-7
clone_size: -
v_call: TRBV18
d_call: -

cdr3_aa: CASSLAGTGNTEAFF
cdr3_nt: TGCGCCAGCAGCCTGGCCGGGACAGGGAACACTGAAGCTTTCTTT
j_call: TRBJ1-1
clone_size: -
v_call: TRBV5-1
d_call: TRBD1

cdr3_aa: CASSPDRAGYGYTF
cdr3_nt: TGTGCCAGCTCACCCGACAGGGCCGGCTATGGCTACACCTTC
j_call: TRBJ1-2
clone_size: once
v_call: TRBV18
d_call: TRBD1

cdr3_aa: CASSQGEGSTQYF
cdr3_nt: TGTGCCAGCAGCCAAGGGGAAGGGAGCACGCAGTATTTT
j_call: TRBJ2-3
clone_size: -
v_call: TRBV3-1/TRBV3-2
d_call: -

cdr3_aa: CASSLTGADQPQHF
cdr3_nt: TGTGCCAGCTCACTTACCGGAGCAGATCAGCCCCAGCATTTT
j_call: TRBJ1-5
clone_size: few
v_call: TRBV18
d_call: -

cdr3_aa: CASSRGQGQFF
cdr3_nt: TGTGCCAGCAGCCGCGGACAGGGGCAGTTCTTC
j_call: TRBJ2-1
clone_size: -
v_call: TRBV3-1/TRBV3-2
d_call: TRBD1

cdr3_aa: CASSQEAARGISGANVLTF
cdr3_nt: TGCGCCAGCAGCCAAGAGGCTGCCAGGGGGATCTCTGGGGCCAACGTCCTGACTTTC
j_call: TRBJ2-6
clone_size: -
v_call: TRBV4-1
d_call: TRBD1

cdr3_aa: CATASGRAFGNEQYF
cdr3_nt: TGTGCCACCGCTAGCGGGAGGGCTTTCGGGAACGAGCAGTACTTC
j_call: TRBJ2-7
clone_size: -
v_call: TRBV3-1/TRBV3-2
d_call: TRBD2

cdr3_aa: CASSRGTDYGYTF
cdr3_nt: TGTGCCAGCAGCCGGGGGACAGACTATGGCTACACCTTC
j_call: TRBJ1-2
clone_size: -
v_call: TRBV6-6
d_call: TRBD1

cdr3_aa: CASSLGRQNEKLFF
cdr3_nt: TGTGCCAGCAGCTTAGGGCGACAGAATGAAAAACTGTTTTTT
j_call: TRBJ1-4
clone_size: -
v_call: TRBV11-2
d_call: -

cdr3_aa: CASSLGSAGPMYF
cdr3_nt: TGTGCCAGCAGCTTAGGTTCCGCAGGTCCCATGTATTTT
j_call: TRBJ2-3
clone_size: -
v_call: TRBV11-3
d_call: -

cdr3_aa: CASSFGETYNEQFF
cdr3_nt: TGCGCCAGCAGCTTCGGAGAAACCTACAATGAGCAGTTCTTC
j_call: TRBJ2-1
clone_size: -
v_call: TRBV5-1
d_call: -

cdr3_aa: CASSQQGRNTEAFF
cdr3_nt: TGTGCCAGCAGCCAACAGGGGCGGAACACTGAAGCTTTCTTT
j_call: TRBJ1-1
clone_size: -
v_call: TRBV4-2
d_call: -

cdr3_aa: CASSLSSGKETQYF
cdr3_nt: TGTGCCAGCAGTTTGTCTAGCGGGAAAGAGACCCAGTACTTC
j_call: TRBJ2-5
clone_size: once
v_call: TRBV27
d_call: TRBD2

cdr3_aa: CASSDMAGTDTQYF
cdr3_nt: TGTGCCAGCAGTGACATGGCGGGGACAGATACGCAGTATTTT
j_call: TRBJ2-3
clone_size: -
v_call: TRBV6-1
d_call: -

cdr3_aa: CASSFLPTGKETQYF
cdr3_nt: TGTGCCAGCAGTTTTCTGCCGACAGGGAAAGAGACCCAGTACTTC
j_call: TRBJ2-5
clone_size: -
v_call: TRBV28
d_call: TRBD1

cdr3_aa: CASSWTGPGRGYTF
cdr3_nt: TGTGCCAGCTCATGGACAGGGCCTGGACGTGGCTACACCTTC
j_call: TRBJ1-2
clone_size: -
v_call: TRBV18
d_call: TRBD1

cdr3_aa: CSVEGGLAGVDEQFF
cdr3_nt: TGCAGCGTTGAAGGGGGACTAGCGGGAGTGGATGAGCAGTTCTTC
j_call: TRBJ2-1
clone_size: -
v_call: TRBV29-1
d_call: TRBD2

cdr3_aa: CASSPGRDNQPQHF
cdr3_nt: TGTGCCAGCAGCCCCGGGAGGGACAATCAGCCCCAGCATTTT
j_call: TRBJ1-5
clone_size: few
v_call: TRBV6-2/TRBV6-3
d_call: -

cdr3_aa: CASSLSGAPNTEAFF
cdr3_nt: TGCGCCAGCAGCTTATCAGGGGCGCCGAACACTGAAGCTTTCTTT
j_call: TRBJ1-1
clone_size: -
v_call: TRBV5-1
d_call: -

cdr3_aa: CASSPAWGSNTGELFF
cdr3_nt: TGTGCCAGCTCACCTGCTTGGGGCTCGAACACCGGGGAGCTGTTTTTT
j_call: TRBJ2-2
clone_size: few
v_call: TRBV18
d_call: -

cdr3_aa: CASSIWTEPTDTQYF
cdr3_nt: TGTGCCAGTAGTATTTGGACAGAGCCCACAGATACGCAGTATTTT
j_call: TRBJ2-3
clone_size: -
v_call: TRBV19
d_call: -

cdr3_aa: CASSQRDSEAFF
cdr3_nt: TGTGCCAGCAGCCAGCGGGACTCTGAAGCTTTCTTT
j_call: TRBJ1-1
clone_size: -
v_call: TRBV3-1/TRBV3-2
d_call: -

cdr3_aa: CASSRQGDTGELFF
cdr3_nt: TGTGCCAGCAGCCGACAGGGGGACACCGGGGAGCTGTTTTTT
j_call: TRBJ2-2
clone_size: few
v_call: TRBV6-4
d_call: TRBD1

cdr3_aa: CSASRENTEAFF
cdr3_nt: TGCAGTGCTAGTCGGGAGAACACTGAAGCTTTCTTT
j_call: TRBJ1-1
clone_size: -
v_call: TRBV20-1
d_call: -

cdr3_aa: CASSLNRGGQPQHF
cdr3_nt: TGTGCCAGCAGCCTAAACAGGGGCGGTCAGCCCCAGCATTTT
j_call: TRBJ1-5
clone_size: -
v_call: TRBV3-1/TRBV3-2
d_call: TRBD1

cdr3_aa: CASSPGLVVDEQFF
cdr3_nt: TGTGCCAGCAGCCCGGGACTAGTGGTCGATGAGCAGTTCTTC
j_call: TRBJ2-1
clone_size: -
v_call: TRBV11-3
d_call: TRBD2

cdr3_aa: CAGGSYGNTEAFF
cdr3_nt: TGTGCCGGGGGGTCCTACGGGAACACTGAAGCTTTCTTT
j_call: TRBJ1-1
clone_size: -
v_call: TRBV30
d_call: -

cdr3_aa: CASSPGGSVTGGTEAFF
cdr3_nt: TGTGCCAGCAGCCCTGGCGGCTCGGTGACAGGCGGCACTGAAGCTTTCTTT
j_call: TRBJ1-1
clone_size: once
v_call: TRBV5-4
d_call: -

cdr3_aa: CASSRDYSNQPQHF
cdr3_nt: TGTGCCAGCTCGCGGGACTATAGCAATCAGCCCCAGCATTTT
j_call: TRBJ1-5
clone_size: -
v_call: TRBV18
d_call: -

cdr3_aa: CASSTAGTGGETQYF
cdr3_nt: TGCGCCAGCAGCACAGCCGGGACAGGGGGCGAGACCCAGTACTTC
j_call: TRBJ2-5
clone_size: -
v_call: TRBV5-1
d_call: TRBD1

cdr3_aa: CASRMTSGSYENNEQFF
cdr3_nt: TGTGCCAGCAGGATGACTAGCGGGAGTTATGAAAACAATGAGCAGTTCTTC
j_call: TRBJ2-1
clone_size: -
v_call: TRBV27
d_call: TRBD2

cdr3_aa: CASSPPGAGVNNEQFF
cdr3_nt: TGTGCCAGCTCACCCCCCGGAGCAGGGGTTAACAATGAGCAGTTCTTC
j_call: TRBJ2-1
clone_size: -
v_call: TRBV18
d_call: -

cdr3_aa: CASSPSHPNSPLHF
cdr3_nt: TGTGCCAGCTCACCGAGTCACCCAAATTCACCCCTCCACTTT
j_call: TRBJ1-6
clone_size: -
v_call: TRBV18
d_call: -

cdr3_aa: CASSSAGGNEQFF
cdr3_nt: TGTGCCAGCAGCTCAGCGGGAGGTAATGAGCAGTTCTTC
j_call: TRBJ2-1
clone_size: -
v_call: TRBV7-3
d_call: TRBD2

cdr3_aa: CAIRDAPSDEQYF
cdr3_nt: TGTGCCATCAGGGACGCCCCTAGCGACGAGCAGTACTTC
j_call: TRBJ2-7
clone_size: -
v_call: TRBV10-3
d_call: -

cdr3_aa: CASSRGQLGTGELFF
cdr3_nt: TGTGCCAGCAGCCGGGGACAACTGGGCACCGGGGAGCTGTTTTTT
j_call: TRBJ2-2
clone_size: -
v_call: TRBV3-1/TRBV3-2
d_call: -

cdr3_aa: CASSSWTADGYTF
cdr3_nt: TGTGCCAGCAGCTCCTGGACAGCTGATGGCTACACCTTC
j_call: TRBJ1-2
clone_size: -
v_call: TRBV7-9
d_call: -

cdr3_aa: CASSQPGQWPPLHF
cdr3_nt: TGTGCCAGCAGTCAGCCGGGACAGTGGCCACCCCTCCACTTT
j_call: TRBJ1-6
clone_size: -
v_call: TRBV6-5
d_call: TRBD1

cdr3_aa: CASSLGSLDTQYF
cdr3_nt: TGTGCCAGCAGCTTGGGGAGTCTAGATACGCAGTATTTT
j_call: TRBJ2-3
clone_size: -
v_call: TRBV7-3
d_call: -

cdr3_aa: CSAARGGTYNEQFF
cdr3_nt: TGCAGCGCCGCGCGGGGGGGGACCTACAATGAGCAGTTCTTC
j_call: TRBJ2-1
clone_size: -
v_call: TRBV29-1
d_call: TRBD2

cdr3_aa: CASSTPVRGQETQYF
cdr3_nt: TGTGCCAGCAGCACTCCCGTGCGGGGGCAAGAGACCCAGTACTTC
j_call: TRBJ2-5
clone_size: -
v_call: TRBV6-1
d_call: TRBD2

cdr3_aa: CASSLGSGQATEQYF
cdr3_nt: TGTGCCAGCAGCTTAGGATCCGGACAGGCGACCGAGCAGTACTTC
j_call: TRBJ2-7
clone_size: once
v_call: TRBV7-9
d_call: TRBD1

cdr3_aa: CASGPQGAGADTQYF
cdr3_nt: TGTGCTAGTGGTCCCCAGGGGGCAGGGGCAGATACGCAGTATTTT
j_call: TRBJ2-3
clone_size: -
v_call: TRBV12-5
d_call: TRBD1

cdr3_aa: CASSLAWGPGETQYF
cdr3_nt: TGTGCCAGCAGCTTGGCTTGGGGGCCGGGTGAGACCCAGTACTTC
j_call: TRBJ2-5
clone_size: -
v_call: TRBV5-4
d_call: -

cdr3_aa: CSAHSYEQYF
cdr3_nt: TGCAGTGCTCACAGCTACGAGCAGTACTTC
j_call: TRBJ2-7
clone_size: -
v_call: TRBV20-1
d_call: -

cdr3_aa: CASSPGTGLGNTIYF
cdr3_nt: TGTGCCAGCAGCCCCGGGACAGGGCTTGGAAACACCATATATTTT
j_call: TRBJ1-3
clone_size: -
v_call: TRBV7-3
d_call: TRBD1

cdr3_aa: CASSGRLADYNEQFF
cdr3_nt: TGTGCCAGCAGCGGAAGACTAGCGGACTACAATGAGCAGTTCTTC
j_call: TRBJ2-1
clone_size: -
v_call: TRBV9
d_call: TRBD2

cdr3_aa: CSVESGGANEQFF
cdr3_nt: TGCAGCGTTGAGTCGGGAGGGGCTAATGAGCAGTTCTTC
j_call: TRBJ2-1
clone_size: -
v_call: TRBV29-1
d_call: TRBD2

cdr3_aa: CASSPGTSGSYNEQFF
cdr3_nt: TGTGCCAGCAGTCCCGGGACTAGCGGGAGTTACAATGAGCAGTTCTTC
j_call: TRBJ2-1
clone_size: -
v_call: TRBV27
d_call: TRBD2

cdr3_aa: CATRTSGYNEQFF
cdr3_nt: TGTGCCACCAGGACTAGCGGCTACAATGAGCAGTTCTTC
j_call: TRBJ2-1
clone_size: -
v_call: TRBV2
d_call: TRBD2

cdr3_aa: CAWSGGPGNTIYF
cdr3_nt: TGTGCCTGGAGTGGGGGGCCTGGAAACACCATATATTTT
j_call: TRBJ1-3
clone_size: -
v_call: TRBV30
d_call: -

cdr3_aa: CATSRNPGQEGTGELFF
cdr3_nt: TGTGCCACCAGCAGAAACCCGGGACAGGAAGGCACCGGGGAGCTGTTTTTT
j_call: TRBJ2-2
clone_size: -
v_call: TRBV15
d_call: TRBD1